The clone carrying this TCR beta chain was observed at least ten times. Losses at the gene ends were 6 bases for V and 0 bases for J; bases not matched to a gene: 8. Germline loops: CDR1 SQVTM, CDR2 ANQGSEA. CDR3 length equals 15 residues. Each CDR3 protein gets one entry after TCRdb re-called the 5' RACE reads with MiXCR. The data hold 350,000 or so distinct CDR3 sequences, with approximately 10% observed a single time. The sample belongs to a study of CD8 T cells in ankylosing spondylitis. The sequence derives from a female donor with ankylosing spondylitis or in good health (not recorded which). The V gene is TRBV29-1, the J gene TRBJ2-3; 8 bases map to TRBD2. The source material was blood, either unsorted or a sorted T cell fraction (not recorded which). Here the CDR3 DNA reads TGCAGCGTCATGTTCGCGGGGGGTAGCACAGATACGCAGTATTTT. Protein: CSVMFAGGSTDTQYF.